The entry that follows covers one T cell receptor beta chain sequence. This sample stems from a study of cytomegalovirus exposure and HLA in healthy donors. Researchers ran the PCR with 60 Vbeta and 13 Jbeta primers. Libraries were prepared by immunoSEQ multiplex PCR; TCRdb keeps only in-frame clonotypes and omits some of them. The top ten hold around 9.9% of the sample, which has some 70,000 clones, about 73% seen once. The V gene's germline CDR1 is SGHDT and CDR2 YYEEEE. The CDR3 sequence is 15 residues long. Trimming stripped 4 bases from V and 1 base from J, with 15 bases between. Sequencing was done on a sample of PBMCs. This TCR came from a woman in her twenties or thirties in good health and CMV-seronegative. V is TRBV5-6 and J is TRBJ2-7, with D possibly matching TRBD1 (6 bases). CDR3 coding DNA: TGTGCCAGCAGCCCATGGACAGTTGATTCCTACGAGCAGTACTTC. Amino acids: CASSPWTVDSYEQYF. The full variable domain, completed using reference TRBV5-6 and TRBJ2-7, is DAGVTQSPTHLIKTRGQQVTLRCSPKSGHDTVSWYQQALGQGPQFIFQYYEEEERQRGNFPDRFSGHQFPNYSSELNVNALLLGDSALYLCASSPWTVDSYEQYFGPGTRLTVT.